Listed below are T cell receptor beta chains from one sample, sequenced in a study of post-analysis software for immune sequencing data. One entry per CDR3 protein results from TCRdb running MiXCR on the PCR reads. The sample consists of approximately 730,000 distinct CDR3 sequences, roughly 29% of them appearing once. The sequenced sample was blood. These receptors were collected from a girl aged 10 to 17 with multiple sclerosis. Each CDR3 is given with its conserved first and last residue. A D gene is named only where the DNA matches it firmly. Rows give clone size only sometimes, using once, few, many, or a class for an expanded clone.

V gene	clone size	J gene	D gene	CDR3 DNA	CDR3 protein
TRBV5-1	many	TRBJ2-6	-	TGCGCCAGCAGCCCCTCCGCCTTCTCTGGGGCCAACGTCCTGACTTTC	CASSPSAFSGANVLTF
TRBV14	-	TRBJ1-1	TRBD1	TGTGCCAGCAGCCAAATTCAGGGGGCGGCCACTGAAGCTTTCTTT	CASSQIQGAATEAFF
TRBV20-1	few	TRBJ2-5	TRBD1	TGCAGTGCTAGAGATCTTCGGGGACAGGGCCCCCAAGAGACCCAGTACTTC	CSARDLRGQGPQETQYF
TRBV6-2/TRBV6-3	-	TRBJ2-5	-	TGTGCCAGCAGTACTTCCGCGACCCAGTACTTC	CASSTSATQYF
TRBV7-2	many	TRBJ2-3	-	TGTGCCAGCAGCTTAGAACAGGCAGCAGATACGCAGTATTTT	CASSLEQAADTQYF
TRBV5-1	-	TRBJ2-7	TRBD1	TGCGCCAGAGCCCTTTCCCGGGGACTTACAGGGGGCGGAAGCTACGAGCAGTACTTC	CARALSRGLTGGGSYEQYF
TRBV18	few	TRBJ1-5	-	TGTGCCAGCTCACCCACGGGAGGGGATCTGTGGCAGCCCCAGCATTTT	CASSPTGGDLWQPQHF
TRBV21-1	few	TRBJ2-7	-	TGTGCCATCTTTCGGGCTAGCGGGAGGGCCTTCAACTACGAGCAGTACTTC	CAIFRASGRAFNYEQYF
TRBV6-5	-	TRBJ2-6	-	TGTGCCAGCAGTTACTCGGAGGACAGCTTAATCTCTGGGGCCAACGTCCTGACTTTC	CASSYSEDSLISGANVLTF
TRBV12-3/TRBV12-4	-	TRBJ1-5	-	TGTACCAGCAGCCCGACAGATCAGCCCCAGCATTTT	CTSSPTDQPQHF
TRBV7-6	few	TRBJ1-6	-	TGTGCCAGCAGCTCCGAACCCCGGGGCCCTTATAATTCACCCCTCCACTTT	CASSSEPRGPYNSPLHF
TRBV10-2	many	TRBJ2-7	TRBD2	TGCGCCAGCAGTGGGACTAGTAACGAGCAGTACTTC	CASSGTSNEQYF
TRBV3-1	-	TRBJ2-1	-	TGTGCCAGCAGCCAAGAGCCCAGTACAGGTGAGCAGTTCTTC	CASSQEPSTGEQFF
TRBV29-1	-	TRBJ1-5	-	TGCAGCGTTGGAGGGAATAGCAATCAGCCCCAGCATTTT	CSVGGNSNQPQHF
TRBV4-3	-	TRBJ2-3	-	TGCGCCAGCAGCCAAGACCCACAACGAACGCAGTATTTT	CASSQDPQRTQYF
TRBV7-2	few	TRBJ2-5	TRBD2	TGTGCCAGCAGCTCCCAACTCTTTAGCGGGGCGCAAGAGACCCAGTACTTC	CASSSQLFSGAQETQYF
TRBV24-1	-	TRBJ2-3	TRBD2	TGTGCCACCAGTGATTTCCTTGCGCGGGAGGGTACAGATACGCAGTATTTT	CATSDFLAREGTDTQYF
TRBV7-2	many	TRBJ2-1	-	TGTGCCAGCAGCTTAGCGCGTCACTCTGGTGAGCAGTTCTTC	CASSLARHSGEQFF